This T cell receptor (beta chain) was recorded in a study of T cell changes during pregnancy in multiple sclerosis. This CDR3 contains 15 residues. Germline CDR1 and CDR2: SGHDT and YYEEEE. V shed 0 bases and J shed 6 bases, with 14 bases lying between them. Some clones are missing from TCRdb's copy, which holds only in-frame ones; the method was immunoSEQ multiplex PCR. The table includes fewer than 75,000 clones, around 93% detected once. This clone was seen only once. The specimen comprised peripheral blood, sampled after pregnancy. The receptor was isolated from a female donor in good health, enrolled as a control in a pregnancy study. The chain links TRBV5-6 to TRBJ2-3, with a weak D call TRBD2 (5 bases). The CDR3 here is CASSLGGLQRDTQYF. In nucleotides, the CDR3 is TGTGCCAGCAGCTTGGGCGGGCTCCAGCGGGATACGCAGTATTTT.